The clone carrying this T cell receptor beta chain has a single count. The entry originates in a study of sequential checkpoint blockade in melanoma. The table came from immunoSEQ multiplex PCR; TCRdb's copy has only in-frame clones and leaves some out. The table has around 20,000 clones, approximately 60% seen once; the top ten hold about 16%. Specified treatment: randomized to nivolumab then ipilimumab (arm A) or the reverse (arm B). From thawed PBMCs, live CD3+CD8+ cells negative for CD19 and CD56 were sorted. The CDR3 has 14 residues. CDR1 is MNHEY and CDR2 is SVGAGI in the germline V gene. Unmatched junction bases numbered 9, after V lost 4 bases and J lost 8 bases.

The V gene is TRBV6-5, the J gene TRBJ1-2, with 8 bases identical to TRBD1. Sequences were derived from CD8+ T cells sorted from blood (inferred from file names), sampled from a patient given nivolumab and ipilimumab in sequence. This receptor was identified in a human donor with melanoma. The CDR3 DNA follows: TGTGCCAGCAGTTTTGACAGGGGTAGTGTAGGCTACACCTTC. Translating it yields CASSFDRGSVGYTF.